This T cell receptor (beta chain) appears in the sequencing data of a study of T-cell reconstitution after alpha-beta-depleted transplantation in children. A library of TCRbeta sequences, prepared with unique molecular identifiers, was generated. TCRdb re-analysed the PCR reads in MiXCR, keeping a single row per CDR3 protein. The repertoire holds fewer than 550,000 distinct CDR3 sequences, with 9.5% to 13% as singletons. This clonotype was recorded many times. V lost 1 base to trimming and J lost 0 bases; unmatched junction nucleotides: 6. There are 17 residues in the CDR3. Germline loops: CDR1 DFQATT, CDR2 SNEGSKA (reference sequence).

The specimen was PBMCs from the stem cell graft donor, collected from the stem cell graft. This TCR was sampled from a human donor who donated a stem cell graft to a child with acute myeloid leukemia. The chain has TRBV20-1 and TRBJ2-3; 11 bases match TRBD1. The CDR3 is CSARADRGRGSTDTQYF. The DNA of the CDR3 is TGCAGTGCTAGAGCGGACAGGGGGCGCGGGAGCACAGATACGCAGTATTTT.